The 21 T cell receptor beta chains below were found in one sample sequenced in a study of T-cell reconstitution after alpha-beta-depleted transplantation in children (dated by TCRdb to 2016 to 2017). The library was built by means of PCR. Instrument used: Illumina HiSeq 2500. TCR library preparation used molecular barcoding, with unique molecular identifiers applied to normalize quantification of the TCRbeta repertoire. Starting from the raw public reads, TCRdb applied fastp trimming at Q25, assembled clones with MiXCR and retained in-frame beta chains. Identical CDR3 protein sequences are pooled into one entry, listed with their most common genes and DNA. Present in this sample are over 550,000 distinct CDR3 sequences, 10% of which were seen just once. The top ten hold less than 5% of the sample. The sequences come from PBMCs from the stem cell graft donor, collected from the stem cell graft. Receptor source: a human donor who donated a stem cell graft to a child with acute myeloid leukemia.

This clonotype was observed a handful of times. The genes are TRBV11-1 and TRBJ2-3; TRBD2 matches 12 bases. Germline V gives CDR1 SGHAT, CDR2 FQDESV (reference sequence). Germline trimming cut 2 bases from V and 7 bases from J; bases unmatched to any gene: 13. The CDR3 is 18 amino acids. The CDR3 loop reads CASSLPLRLAGVRNTQYF. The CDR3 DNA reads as TGTGCCAGCAGCTTACCCCTGCGACTAGCGGGAGTTCGAAATACGCAGTATTTT.

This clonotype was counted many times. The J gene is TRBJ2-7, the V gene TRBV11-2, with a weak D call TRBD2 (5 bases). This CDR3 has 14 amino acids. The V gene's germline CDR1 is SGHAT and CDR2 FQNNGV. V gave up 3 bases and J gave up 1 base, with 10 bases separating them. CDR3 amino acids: CASSLVWESYEQYF. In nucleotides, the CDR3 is TGTGCCAGCAGCTTGGTCTGGGAGTCCTACGAGCAGTACTTC.

The CDR3: CASSSHGGRAQETQYF. The CDR3, as DNA: TGTGCCAGCAGTTCCCACGGGGGGAGGGCCCAAGAGACCCAGTACTTC. The chain joins TRBV12-3 or TRBV12-4 to TRBJ2-5, with 7 bases identical to TRBD2. The CDR3 spans 16 residues. Losses at the gene ends were 4 bases for V and 1 base for J; bases not matched to a gene: 9.

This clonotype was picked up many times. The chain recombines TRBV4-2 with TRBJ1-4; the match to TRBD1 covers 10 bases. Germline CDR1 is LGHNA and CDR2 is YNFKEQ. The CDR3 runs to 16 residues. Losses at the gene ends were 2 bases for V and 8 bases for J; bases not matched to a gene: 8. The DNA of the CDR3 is TGTGCCAGCAGCCAACCCATGACAGGGGGCGAAGAAAAACTGTTTTTT. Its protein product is CASSQPMTGGEEKLFF.

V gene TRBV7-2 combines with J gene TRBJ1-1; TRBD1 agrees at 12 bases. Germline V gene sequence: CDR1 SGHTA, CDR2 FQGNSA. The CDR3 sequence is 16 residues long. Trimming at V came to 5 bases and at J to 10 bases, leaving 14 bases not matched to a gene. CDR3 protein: CASSLPPGTGGRGAFF. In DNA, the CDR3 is TGTGCCAGCAGCCTCCCGCCCGGGACAGGGGGCAGAGGAGCTTTCTTT.

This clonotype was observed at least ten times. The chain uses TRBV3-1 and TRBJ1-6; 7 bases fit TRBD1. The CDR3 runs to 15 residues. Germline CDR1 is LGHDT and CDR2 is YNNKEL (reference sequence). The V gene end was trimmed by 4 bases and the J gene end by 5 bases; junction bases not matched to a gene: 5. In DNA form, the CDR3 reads TGTGCCAGCAGCCGGACAGGAGAGAATAATTCACCCCTCCACTTT. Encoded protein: CASSRTGENNSPLHF.

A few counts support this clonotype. DNA of the CDR3: TGCAGCGTTGCGGGCGGGAGGGGGCCGGCGAACACCGGGGAGCTGTTTTTT. Amino acids: CSVAGGRGPANTGELFF. The V call is TRBV29-1, the J call TRBJ2-2; the match to TRBD2 covers 9 bases. The CDR3 has 17 residues. With 4 bases clipped from V and 0 bases from J, the junction kept 9 bases outside the gene matches. Germline values: CDR1 SQVTM, CDR2 ANQGSEA.

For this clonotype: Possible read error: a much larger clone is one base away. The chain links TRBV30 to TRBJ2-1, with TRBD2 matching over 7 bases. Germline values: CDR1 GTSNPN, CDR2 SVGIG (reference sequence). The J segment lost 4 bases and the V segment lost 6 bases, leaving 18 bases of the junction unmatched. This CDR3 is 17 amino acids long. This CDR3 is CACSPQIGLAAYNEQFF. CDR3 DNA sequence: TGTGCCTGCAGCCCCCAGATCGGGCTAGCGGCTTACAATGAGCAGTTCTTC.

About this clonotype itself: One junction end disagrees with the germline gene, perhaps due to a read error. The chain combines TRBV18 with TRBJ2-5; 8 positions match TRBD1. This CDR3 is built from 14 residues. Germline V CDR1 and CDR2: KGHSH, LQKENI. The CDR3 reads CASSPPGGQKTQYF. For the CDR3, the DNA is TGTGCCAGCTCACCTCCAGGGGGCCAAAAGACCCAGTACTTC.

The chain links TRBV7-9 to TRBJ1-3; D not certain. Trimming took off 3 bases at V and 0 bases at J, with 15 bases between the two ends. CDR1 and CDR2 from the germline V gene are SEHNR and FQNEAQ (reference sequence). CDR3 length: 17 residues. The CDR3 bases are TGTGCCAGCAGCTTTCTATCGGGATCCAACTCTGGAAACACCATATATTTT. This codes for CASSFLSGSNSGNTIYF.

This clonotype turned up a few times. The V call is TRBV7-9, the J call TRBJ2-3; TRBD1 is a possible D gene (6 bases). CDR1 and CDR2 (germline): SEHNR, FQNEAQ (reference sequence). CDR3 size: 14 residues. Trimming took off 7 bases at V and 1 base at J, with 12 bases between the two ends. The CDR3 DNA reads TGTGCCAGCACCTCAGAGGGGGGCACAGATACGCAGTATTTT. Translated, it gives CASTSEGGTDTQYF.

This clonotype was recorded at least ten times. CDR3 protein: CASSSVYEQYF. CDR3 sequence (DNA): TGCGCCAGCAGCTCTGTCTACGAGCAGTACTTC. The V gene is TRBV5-1, the J gene TRBJ2-7; D remains ambiguous. This CDR3 has 11 amino acids. In germline, CDR1 is SGHRS, CDR2 YFSETQ. V dropped 3 bases and J dropped 3 bases, with 4 bases sitting between them.

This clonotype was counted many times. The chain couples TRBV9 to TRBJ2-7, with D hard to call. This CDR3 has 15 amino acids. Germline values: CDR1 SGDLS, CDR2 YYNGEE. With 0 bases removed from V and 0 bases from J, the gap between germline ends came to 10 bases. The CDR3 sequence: CASSVALGSSYEQYF. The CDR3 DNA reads TGTGCCAGCAGCGTAGCGCTAGGAAGCTCCTACGAGCAGTACTTC.

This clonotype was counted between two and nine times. CDR3 region: CASSALAGPTGELFF. CDR3 nucleotide sequence: TGTGCCAGCAGTGCCCTAGCGGGACCCACCGGGGAGCTGTTTTTT. The J gene is TRBJ2-2, the V gene TRBV6-4, with TRBD2 identical over 9 bases. Germline values: CDR1 MRHNA, CDR2 SNTAGT. The V gene end was trimmed by 4 bases and the J gene end by 4 bases; junction bases not matched to a gene: 4. The CDR3 is made up of 15 amino acids.

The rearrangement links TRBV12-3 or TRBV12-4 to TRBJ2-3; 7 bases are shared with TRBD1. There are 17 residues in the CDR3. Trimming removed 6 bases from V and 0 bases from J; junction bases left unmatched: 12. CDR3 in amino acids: CASRSRSGTVSTDTQYF. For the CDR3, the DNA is TGTGCCAGCAGATCCCGGTCAGGGACAGTTAGCACAGATACGCAGTATTTT.

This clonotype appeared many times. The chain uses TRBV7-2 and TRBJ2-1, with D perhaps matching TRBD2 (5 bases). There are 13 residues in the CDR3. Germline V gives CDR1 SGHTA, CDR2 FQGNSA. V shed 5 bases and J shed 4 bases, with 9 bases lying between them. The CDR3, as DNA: TGTGCCAGCAGCGACGGGGATTACAATGAGCAGTTCTTC. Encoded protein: CASSDGDYNEQFF.

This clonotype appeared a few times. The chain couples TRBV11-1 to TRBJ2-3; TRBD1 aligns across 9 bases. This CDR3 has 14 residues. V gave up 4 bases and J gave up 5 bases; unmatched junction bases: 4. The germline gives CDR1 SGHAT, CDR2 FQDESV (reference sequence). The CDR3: CASSSDRGRDTQYF. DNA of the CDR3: TGTGCCAGCAGCTCGGACAGGGGACGAGATACGCAGTATTTT.

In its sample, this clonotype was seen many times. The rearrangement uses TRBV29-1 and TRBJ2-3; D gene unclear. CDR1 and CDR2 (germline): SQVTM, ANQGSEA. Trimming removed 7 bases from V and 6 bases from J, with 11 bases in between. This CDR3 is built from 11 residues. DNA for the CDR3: TGCAGCGCGGAATTCCAGGATACGCAGTATTTT. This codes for CSAEFQDTQYF.

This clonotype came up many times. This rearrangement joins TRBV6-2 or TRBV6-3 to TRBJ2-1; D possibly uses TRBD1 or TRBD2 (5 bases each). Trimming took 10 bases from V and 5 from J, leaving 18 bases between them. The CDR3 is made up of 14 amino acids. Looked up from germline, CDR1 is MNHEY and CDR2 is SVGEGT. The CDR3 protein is CAISGAMGNNEQFF. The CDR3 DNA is TGTGCCATCTCCGGGGCCATGGGCAACAATGAGCAGTTCTTC.

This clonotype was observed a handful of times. The CDR3 spells CSARGTRNMNTEAFF. DNA of the CDR3: TGCAGTGCTAGAGGGACACGGAACATGAACACTGAAGCTTTCTTT. The V and J genes are TRBV20-1 and TRBJ1-1; D is possibly TRBD1 (5 bases). This CDR3 contains 15 residues. The germline V gene has CDR1 DFQATT and CDR2 SNEGSKA (reference sequence). V dropped 1 base and J dropped 0 bases, with 12 bases sitting between them.

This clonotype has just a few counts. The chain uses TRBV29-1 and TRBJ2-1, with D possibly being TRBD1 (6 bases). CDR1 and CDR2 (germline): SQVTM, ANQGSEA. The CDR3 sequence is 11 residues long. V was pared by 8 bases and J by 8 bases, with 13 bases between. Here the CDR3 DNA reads TGCAGCCCTTTTGGGGGCGATGAGCAGTTCTTC. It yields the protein CSPFGGDEQFF.